These 8 T cell receptor beta chains originate from one sample sequenced in a study of breast tumors, draining lymph nodes, adjacent tissues. MiXCR, applied by TCRdb to the multiplex PCR reads, yields one record per CDR3 protein. The profile covers approximately 52,000 distinct CDR3 sequences, with over 40% appearing a single time and roughly 10% taken by the ten largest. The specimen was breast tumor tissue. The receptors were sampled from a female donor with breast cancer. Some clones in this sample may be carry-over from other donors' samples.

The rearrangement links TRBV9 to TRBJ2-1; 7 bases map to TRBD1. J gave up 5 bases and V 0 bases, and 2 bases lay outside the gene matches. Germline CDR1 reads SGDLS; CDR2 reads YYNGEE. The CDR3 is made up of 14 amino acids. The CDR3 here is CASSVVQGNNEQFF. The CDR3 DNA follows: TGTGCCAGCAGCGTAGTACAGGGGAACAATGAGCAGTTCTTC.

The chain recombines TRBV5-6 with TRBJ1-3; D not certain. Trimming removed 1 base at V and 3 bases at J, with 2 bases between. Germline values: CDR1 SGHDT, CDR2 YYEEEE. The CDR3 extends over 12 amino acids. The CDR3 DNA is TGTGCCAGCAGCTTGATTGGAAACACCATATATTTT. Translating it yields CASSLIGNTIYF.

The table lists this clonotype with many counts. The chain has TRBV4-3 and TRBJ2-4, with D hard to call. Germline CDR1 and CDR2: LGHNA and YSLEER. The CDR3 consists of 16 residues. V gave up 0 bases and J gave up 2 bases, with 11 bases separating them. The CDR3 DNA reads as TGCGCCAGCAGCCAAGATGGGGTCGGGTCCAAAAACATTCAGTACTTC. Translated: CASSQDGVGSKNIQYF.

This clonotype occurred many times. The CDR3 loop reads CGTGLAALSYEQYF. The CDR3 DNA follows: TGTGGAACCGGGCTAGCGGCCCTCTCCTACGAGCAGTACTTC. J is TRBJ2-7 and V is TRBV6-2 or TRBV6-3, with 7 positions matching TRBD2. The CDR3 is 14 residues long. Germline V lookup: CDR1 MNHEY, CDR2 SVGEGT.

This chain joins TRBV30 and TRBJ2-5; weak D call: TRBD2 (6 bases). The V gene lost 0 bases and the J gene lost 1 base, with 9 bases spanning the gap. The germline CDR1 and CDR2 sequences are GTSNPN and SVGIG (reference sequence). The CDR3 has 14 residues. The CDR3 DNA reads TGTGCCTGGAGTGTCGCGGGACTCCAAGAGACCCAGTACTTC. It is translated as CAWSVAGLQETQYF. Based on the CDR3 plus reference TRBV30 and TRBJ2-5, the full variable domain is SQTIHQWPATLVQPVGSPLSLECTVEGTSNPNLYWYRQAAGRGLQLLFYSVGIGQISSEVPQNLSASRPQDRQFILSSKKLLLSDSGFYLCAWSVAGLQETQYFGPGTRLLVL.

This chain connects TRBV4-1 to TRBJ2-5; TRBD1 matches 12 bases. Germline V gives CDR1 MGHRA, CDR2 YSYEKL. Losses at the gene ends were 4 bases for V and 3 bases for J; bases not matched to a gene: 3. There are 15 residues in the CDR3. The CDR3 region has the DNA TGCGCCAGCAGCCCGGGGACAGGGGGCGAAGAGACCCAGTACTTC. It encodes CASSPGTGGEETQYF.

Judged by abundance, this clonotype is medium-sized. The chain couples TRBV20-1 to TRBJ2-7; D might be TRBD1 or TRBD2, each matching 6 bases. Between the trimmed V and J ends, which lost 6 bases and 2 bases, there was a span of 14 bases. Germline-derived CDR1 and CDR2 are DFQATT and SNEGSKA (reference sequence). This CDR3 comprises 13 residues. The CDR3 DNA reads as TGCAGTGCAAATGCGGGACAAACCTACGAGCAGTACTTC. The encoded protein is CSANAGQTYEQYF.

This clonotype was found many times. J is TRBJ1-4 and V is TRBV30, with D perhaps matching TRBD1 (5 bases). Trimming cost V 2 bases and J 5 bases, with 12 bases left between them. Germline CDR1 is GTSNPN and CDR2 is SVGIG (reference sequence). This CDR3 contains 14 residues. CDR3 sequence (DNA): TGTGCCTGGAGTCCCGGGACGGTGAATGAAAAACTGTTTTTT. It yields the protein CAWSPGTVNEKLFF. Combining the CDR3 with reference TRBV30 and TRBJ1-4 gives the whole variable domain SQTIHQWPATLVQPVGSPLSLECTVEGTSNPNLYWYRQAAGRGLQLLFYSVGIGQISSEVPQNLSASRPQDRQFILSSKKLLLSDSGFYLCAWSPGTVNEKLFFGSGTQLSVL.